This entry lists 23 T cell receptor beta chains sequenced from one sample in a study of PD-L1 blockade in urothelial cancer. Clones were read by immunoSEQ multiplex PCR, and TCRdb kept only the in-frame ones, dropping some. The sample has roughly 62,000 clones, more than 65% seen once; the top ten hold under 5%. The material sequenced was PBMCs, taken around atezolizumab (anti-PD-L1) treatment. The receptors were gathered from a man in his 70s with urothelial cancer.

The chain is built from TRBV7-9 and TRBJ1-5; a possible D gene is TRBD1 (6 bases). Trimming stripped 0 bases from V and 2 bases from J, with 8 bases between. Germline loops: CDR1 SEHNR, CDR2 FQNEAQ (reference sequence). This CDR3 has 15 amino acids. The CDR3 DNA reads as TGTGCCAGCAGCTTAGCAGGGGGTGGCAATCAGCCCCAGCATTTT. Translation: CASSLAGGGNQPQHF.

The CDR3 coding sequence is TGTGCCAGCAGCCAAGATCGGGAGGATGAGCAGTTCTTC. Amino acid sequence: CASSQDREDEQFF. The chain couples TRBV4-2 to TRBJ2-1, with 7 bases lining up with TRBD2. From germline, CDR1 is LGHNA and CDR2 YNFKEQ. The CDR3 spans 13 residues. The trim removed 0 bases at V and 8 bases at J, leaving 1 base unmatched.

This chain links TRBV5-1 with TRBJ1-1; TRBD1 aligns across 7 bases. The CDR3 is made up of 15 amino acids. CDR1 and CDR2 (germline): SGHRS, YFSETQ. V shed 0 bases, J shed 1 base, and the junction held 3 bases outside the gene matches. The CDR3 region has the DNA TGCGCCAGCAGCTTGGCGGGACAGAAGAACACTGAAGCTTTCTTT. Translating gives CASSLAGQKNTEAFF. The full variable domain, its missing parts supplied by reference TRBV5-1 and TRBJ1-1, is KAGVTQTPRYLIKTRGQQVTLSCSPISGHRSVSWYQQTPGQGLQFLFEYFSETQRNKGNFPGRFSGRQFSNSRSEMNVSTLELGDSALYLCASSLAGQKNTEAFFGQGTRLTVV.

The chain joins TRBV6-4 to TRBJ2-5, with 11 bases lining up with TRBD2. CDR1 and CDR2 from the germline V gene are MRHNA and SNTAGT. This CDR3 region has 14 residues. With V trimmed by 5 bases and J by 5 bases, 4 bases remained unmatched. CDR3 amino acids: CASSPTSGMETQYF. DNA for the CDR3: TGTGCCAGCAGTCCGACTAGCGGGATGGAGACCCAGTACTTC.

This clone was seen only a few times. The rearrangement joins TRBV2 to TRBJ1-1, with no clear D. V was shortened by 8 bases and J by 8 bases, with 9 bases between the two germline ends. The CDR3 covers 10 residues. CDR1 and CDR2 (germline): SNHLY, FYNNEI. CDR3 sequence reads: CASRGLEAFF. The CDR3 nucleotides read TGTGCCAGCCGGGGTTTGGAAGCTTTCTTT.

V is TRBV18 and J is TRBJ1-1; 8 bases align to TRBD1. Germline trimming cut 4 bases from V and 1 base from J; bases unmatched to any gene: 5. There are 15 residues in the CDR3. Looked up from germline, CDR1 is KGHSH and CDR2 is LQKENI. The CDR3 nucleotides read TGTGCCAGCTCACGGAACAGGGGGAAGAACACTGAAGCTTTCTTT. Its translation: CASSRNRGKNTEAFF.

The chain employs TRBV6-5 and TRBJ2-6, with D possibly being TRBD2 (5 bases). This CDR3 contains 16 residues. V lost 2 bases to trimming and J lost 4 bases, with 12 bases between them. The germline V gene encodes CDR1 MNHEY and CDR2 SVGAGI. The CDR3 DNA reads TGTGCCAGCAGTTACGATGCCGAGGGCGGGGCCAACGTCCTGACTTTC. Amino acid sequence: CASSYDAEGGANVLTF.

The gene calls are TRBV2 and TRBJ1-1, with a tentative D call TRBD1 (6 bases). The CDR3 is 13 amino acids. Trimming cost V 3 bases and J 5 bases, with 10 bases left between them. Per germline, CDR1 SNHLY and CDR2 FYNNEI. CDR3 residues: CASSEGAWTEAFF. DNA for the CDR3: TGTGCCAGCAGTGAGGGGGCTTGGACTGAAGCTTTCTTT.

This chain joins TRBV27 and TRBJ2-1; 9 positions agree with TRBD2. The trim removed 7 bases at V and 4 bases at J, leaving 5 bases unmatched. CDR3 length: 14 residues. CDR1 is MNHEY, CDR2 SMNVEV, per germline (reference sequence). CDR3 protein: CASNPGLAYNEQFF. The CDR3 nucleotides read TGTGCCAGCAACCCGGGACTAGCTTACAATGAGCAGTTCTTC.

The chain recombines TRBV28 with TRBJ2-7; 9 nucleotides match TRBD1. V lost 6 bases and J lost 2; bases outside the gene matches: 5. The length of the CDR3 is 14 residues. Germline-derived CDR1 and CDR2 are MDHEN and SYDVKM. CDR3: CASSTGQGTYEQYF. The CDR3, as DNA: TGTGCCAGCAGCACGGGACAGGGAACCTACGAGCAGTACTTC.

The chain combines TRBV18 with TRBJ2-2, with TRBD1 identical over 10 bases. V was clipped by 0 bases and J by 5 bases; unmatched bases: 9. CDR1 and CDR2 (germline): KGHSH, LQKENI. This CDR3 has 18 residues. As DNA, the CDR3 is TGTGCCAGCTCACCACCGCGACAGGGGGCACGAGGGACCGGGGAGCTGTTTTTT. It is translated as CASSPPRQGARGTGELFF.

This chain uses TRBV2 with TRBJ1-4; D is perhaps TRBD1 (6 bases). This CDR3 contains 14 residues. With 6 bases removed from V and 7 bases from J, the gap between germline ends came to 15 bases. Germline loops: CDR1 SNHLY, CDR2 FYNNEI. The CDR3 region has the DNA TGTGCCAGCAGGCAAGACAGGTCTGGTGAAAAACTGTTTTTT. Translating gives CASRQDRSGEKLFF.

The J gene is TRBJ2-3, the V gene TRBV30, with TRBD2 identical over 13 bases. The CDR3 runs to 18 residues. The V gene end was trimmed by 7 bases and the J gene end by 0 bases; junction bases not matched to a gene: 13. Germline CDR1 GTSNPN, CDR2 SVGIG (reference sequence). The CDR3 DNA is TGTGCCTCTACGGGACTAGCGGGATCTTACCTTAGCACAGATACGCAGTATTTT. Protein sequence: CASTGLAGSYLSTDTQYF. Variable domain in full (rest from reference TRBV30 and TRBJ2-3): SQTIHQWPATLVQPVGSPLSLECTVEGTSNPNLYWYRQAAGRGLQLLFYSVGIGQISSEVPQNLSASRPQDRQFILSSKKLLLSDSGFYLCASTGLAGSYLSTDTQYFGPGTRLTVL.

This clone has just one count. The chain recombines TRBV18 with TRBJ2-3, with TRBD2 identical over 13 bases. V lost 8 bases and J lost 2; bases outside the gene matches: 4. The length of the CDR3 is 15 residues. CDR1 and CDR2 (germline): KGHSH, LQKENI. CDR3 bases: TGTGCCAGCGAGGGACTAGCGGGGAACACAGATACGCAGTATTTT. Amino acids: CASEGLAGNTDTQYF.

The sample holds one count of this clone. The genes are TRBV28 and TRBJ2-5, with TRBD1 identical over 7 bases. The CDR3 runs to 13 residues. CDR1 is MDHEN, CDR2 SYDVKM, per germline. Trimming took 6 bases from V and 5 from J; bases not matched to a gene: 6. Here the CDR3 reads CASRLTGSETQYF. CDR3 DNA sequence: TGTGCCAGCAGGTTGACAGGGTCGGAGACCCAGTACTTC.

The chain carries TRBV14 and TRBJ2-5; 8 positions agree with TRBD1. Per germline, CDR1 SGHDN and CDR2 FVKESK. The J segment lost 4 bases and the V segment lost 5 bases, leaving 12 bases of the junction unmatched. The CDR3 has 16 amino acids. CDR3 sequence (DNA): TGTGCCAGCAGCGCTATTGACAGGGGAGGAGGAGAGACCCAGTACTTC. This encodes CASSAIDRGGGETQYF.

The sample holds many counts of this clone. The chain couples TRBV30 to TRBJ2-1; 10 bases map to TRBD2. The germline gives CDR1 GTSNPN, CDR2 SVGIG (reference sequence). The CDR3 extends over 16 amino acids. Trimming removed 4 bases from V and 8 bases from J; junction bases left unmatched: 14. The CDR3 protein is CAWTDVEREGLDEQFF. For the CDR3, the DNA is TGTGCCTGGACCGACGTCGAGCGGGAGGGCCTGGATGAGCAGTTCTTC.

J is TRBJ1-5 and V is TRBV13, with unresolved D. The CDR3 loop spans 16 amino acids. Germline V gives CDR1 PRHDT, CDR2 FYEKMQ (reference sequence). V was cut by 0 bases and J by 4 bases, with 13 bases left in between. This CDR3 reads CASSLGGGLGNQPQHF. The CDR3 nucleotides are TGTGCCAGCAGCTTAGGTGGCGGGCTAGGAAATCAGCCCCAGCATTTT. The full variable domain, rest sourced from reference TRBV13 and TRBJ1-5, is AAGVIQSPRHLIKEKRETATLKCYPIPRHDTVYWYQQGPGQDPQFLISFYEKMQSDKGSIPDRFSAQQFSDYHSELNMSSLELGDSALYFCASSLGGGLGNQPQHFGDGTRLSIL.

This clone was recorded a few times. This CDR3 reads CASSQDVVMGTKETQYF. As DNA, the CDR3 is TGCGCCAGCAGCCAAGATGTCGTAATGGGGACAAAAGAGACCCAGTACTTC. V gene TRBV4-1 combines with J gene TRBJ2-5; tentative D call: TRBD1 (6 bases). Trimming pared 0 bases from V and 3 bases from J, leaving 17 bases between. CDR1 and CDR2 from the germline V gene are MGHRA and YSYEKL. The CDR3 runs to 17 residues.

V gene TRBV5-4 combines with J gene TRBJ2-1; 10 positions agree with TRBD1. V was clipped by 4 bases and J by 2 bases; unmatched bases: 3. CDR1 is SGHNT and CDR2 is YYREEE in the germline V gene (reference sequence). CDR3 length: 15 amino acids. CDR3 nucleotide sequence: TGTGCCAGCAGCACAGGACAGGGGGCCTACAATGAGCAGTTCTTC. Residues: CASSTGQGAYNEQFF.

This clone occurred once. This chain joins TRBV19 and TRBJ2-4; D may be TRBD1 (6 bases). The CDR3 has 14 amino acids. The germline V and J ends were trimmed by 2 bases and 5 bases, with 10 bases remaining between them. Germline loops: CDR1 LNHDA, CDR2 SQIVND (reference sequence). CDR3 DNA: TGTGCCAGTAGTATAAACAGGGCGGAAAACATTCAGTACTTC. It specifies CASSINRAENIQYF.

This chain joins TRBV5-1 and TRBJ2-3, with a tentative D call TRBD2 (6 bases). Trimming shortened V by 5 bases and J by 5 bases, and 15 bases separated the two germline ends. The CDR3 extends over 14 amino acids. Germline V gene data show CDR1 as SGHRS and CDR2 as YFSETQ. CDR3 amino acids: CASSSVLAGDTQYF. The CDR3 DNA is TGCGCCAGCAGTTCCGTACTAGCTGGAGATACGCAGTATTTT.

This clone has more than one count but fewer than ten. The V and J genes are TRBV11-3 and TRBJ2-3, with D maybe TRBD2 (6 bases). The CDR3 is 16 residues long. V was clipped by 5 bases and J by 4 bases, with 19 bases between them. Germline loops: CDR1 SGHNT, CDR2 YENEEA. The CDR3: CASSQGYRGGPDTQYF. DNA of the CDR3: TGTGCCAGCAGCCAAGGTTATCGGGGAGGCCCAGATACGCAGTATTTT.